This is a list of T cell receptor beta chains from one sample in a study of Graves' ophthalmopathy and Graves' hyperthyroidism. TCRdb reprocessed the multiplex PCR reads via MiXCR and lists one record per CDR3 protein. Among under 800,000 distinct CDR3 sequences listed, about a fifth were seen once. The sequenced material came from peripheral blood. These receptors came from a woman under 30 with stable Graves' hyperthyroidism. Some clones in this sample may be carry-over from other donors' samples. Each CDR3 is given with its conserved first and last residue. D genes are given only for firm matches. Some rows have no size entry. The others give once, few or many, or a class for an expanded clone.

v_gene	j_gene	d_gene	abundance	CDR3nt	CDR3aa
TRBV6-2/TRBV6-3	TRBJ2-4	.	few	TGTGCCAGCAGTCCTCCGACCTGGAAAACGTACTTC	CASSPPTWKTYF
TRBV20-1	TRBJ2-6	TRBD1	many	TGCAGTGCTAGGGGACAGGAGGGCTCTGGGGCCAACGTCCTGACTTTC	CSARGQEGSGANVLTF
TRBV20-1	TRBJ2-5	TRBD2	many	TGCAGTGGAAGAAATATAGCGGGTTATGAGACCCAGTACTTC	CSGRNIAGYETQYF
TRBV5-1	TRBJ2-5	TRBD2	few	TGCGCCAGCAAATTGGGAGGCGGCGGGGGGGCCCGAGAGACCCAGTACTTC	CASKLGGGGGARETQYF
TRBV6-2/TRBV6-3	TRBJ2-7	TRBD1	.	TGTGCCAGCAGTTACTTCTGGACAGGGGGCGAGCAGTACTTC	CASSYFWTGGEQYF
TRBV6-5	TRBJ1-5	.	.	TGTGCCAGCAGTTACGAAATCCACCAGCCCCAGCATTTT	CASSYEIHQPQHF
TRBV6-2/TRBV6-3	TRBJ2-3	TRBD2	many	TGTGCCAGCAGTTTTCTACGGACTAGCGGAAGCACAGATACGCAGTATTTT	CASSFLRTSGSTDTQYF
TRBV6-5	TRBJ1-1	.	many	TGTGCCAGCAGTTACTCCTCGACTCTGAACACTGAAGCTTTCTTT	CASSYSSTLNTEAFF
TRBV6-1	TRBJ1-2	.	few	TGTGCGACCACGGGGATACAAGGTGGCTACACCTTC	CATTGIQGGYTF
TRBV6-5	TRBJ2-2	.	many	TGTGCCAGCAGTTACGGAACGTCCACCGGGGAGCTGTTTTTT	CASSYGTSTGELFF
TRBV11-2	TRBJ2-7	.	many	TGTGCCAGCAGCCCAGCCAGGGGACCTTACGAGCAGTACTTC	CASSPARGPYEQYF
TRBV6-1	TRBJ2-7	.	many	TGTGCCAGCACCCACCAGGCCGGAGGGCCCTACGAGCAGTACTTC	CASTHQAGGPYEQYF
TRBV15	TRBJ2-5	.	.	TGTGCCACCAAGTCCAACCCTCGGGAGACCCAGTACTTC	CATKSNPRETQYF
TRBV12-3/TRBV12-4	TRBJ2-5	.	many	TGTGCCAGTCCGCCCCCCGGGGTCGCCGAAGAGACCCAGTACTTC	CASPPPGVAEETQYF
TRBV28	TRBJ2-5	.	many	TGTGCCAGCACAGGGGAGGAGACCCAGTACTTC	CASTGEETQYF
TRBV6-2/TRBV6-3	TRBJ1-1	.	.	TGTGCCAGCAGTCGCAGGAGGGATATGAACACTGAAGCTTTCTTT	CASSRRRDMNTEAFF
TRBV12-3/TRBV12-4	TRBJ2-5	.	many	TGTGCCAGCGGGCGTGGGGAGACCCAGTACTTC	CASGRGETQYF
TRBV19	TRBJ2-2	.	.	TGTGCCAGTAGTATAGATGAAAGGTACAGGGACACCGGGGAGCTGTTTTTT	CASSIDERYRDTGELFF
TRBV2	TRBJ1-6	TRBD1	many	TGTGCCAGCTCCGAAAGGGGGGACAGTAATTCACCCCTCCACTTT	CASSERGDSNSPLHF
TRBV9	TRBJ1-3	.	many	TGTGCCAGCAGCACGAGAGGGGAGAATGGAAACACCATATATTTT	CASSTRGENGNTIYF
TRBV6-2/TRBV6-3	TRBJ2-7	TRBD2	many	TGTGCCAGCACTCGAAACATCCCCCTAGCGGGAGGAATCTACGAGCAGTACTTC	CASTRNIPLAGGIYEQYF
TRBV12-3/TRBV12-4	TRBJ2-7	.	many	TGTGCCAGCAGTTTTTTCGGGACCTCCTACGAGCAGTACTTC	CASSFFGTSYEQYF
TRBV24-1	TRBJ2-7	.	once	TGTGCCACCCGCCGCTGGGGTGACGAGCAGTACTTC	CATRRWGDEQYF
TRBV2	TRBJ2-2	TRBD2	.	TGTGCCACCTCCTGGGGCCTAGCGGGAGAGTACACCGGGGAGCTGTTTTTT	CATSWGLAGEYTGELFF
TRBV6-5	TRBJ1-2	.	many	TGTGCCAGCAGTTACCAGGAGAACTATGGCTACACCTTC	CASSYQENYGYTF
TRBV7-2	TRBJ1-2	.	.	TGTGCCAGCAGCCCCGTGACATCGACCTATGGCTACACCTTC	CASSPVTSTYGYTF
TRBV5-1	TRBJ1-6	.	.	TGCGCCAGCAGCTTTATGCCGGGGTTTGGTTCACCCCTCCACTTT	CASSFMPGFGSPLHF
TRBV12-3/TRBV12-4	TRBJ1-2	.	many	TGTGCCAGCAGTACCGGGACTGTTTATGGCTACACCTTC	CASSTGTVYGYTF
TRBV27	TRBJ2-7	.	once	TGTGCCAGCAGTTTAGACAGGTCTATCCACGAGCAGTACTTC	CASSLDRSIHEQYF
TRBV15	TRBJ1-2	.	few	TGTGCCACCAGCCAGACCCCATTAGCTAACTATGGCTACACCTTC	CATSQTPLANYGYTF
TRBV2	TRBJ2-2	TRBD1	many	TGTGCCAGGACAGGGGCAACGAACACCGGGGAGCTGTTTTTT	CARTGATNTGELFF
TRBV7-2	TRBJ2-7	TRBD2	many	TGTGCCAGCAGCTTAGGGCTTGTGACTAGCGGGACCTACGAGCAGTACTTC	CASSLGLVTSGTYEQYF
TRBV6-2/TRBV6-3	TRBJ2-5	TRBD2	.	TGTGCCAGCAGTTACGTAGCGGGAGAGTACCAAGAGACCCAGTACTTC	CASSYVAGEYQETQYF
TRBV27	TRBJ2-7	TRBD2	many	TGTGCCAGCAGCCGACTAGCGGGACACTACGAGCAGTACTTC	CASSRLAGHYEQYF
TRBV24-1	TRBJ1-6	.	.	TGTGCCACCAGTGCACGTGTGCGGCCGAAGGGGAATTCACCCCTCCACTTT	CATSARVRPKGNSPLHF
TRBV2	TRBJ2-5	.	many	TGTGCCAGCAGTGAATTCAGTTCTTCAGGGGGGGAGACCCAGTACTTC	CASSEFSSSGGETQYF
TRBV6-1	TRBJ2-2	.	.	TGTGCCATCAGGGAAGCTAGGGGGAACACCGGGGAGCTGTTTTTT	CAIREARGNTGELFF
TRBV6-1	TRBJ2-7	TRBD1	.	TGTGCCAGCATGACAGGGTCAACCTACGAGCAGTACTTC	CASMTGSTYEQYF
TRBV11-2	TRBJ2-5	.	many	TGTGCCAGCAGATCCCTCATTTATGACAGGAACCAAGAGACCCAGTACTTC	CASRSLIYDRNQETQYF
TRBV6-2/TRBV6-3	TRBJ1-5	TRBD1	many	TGTGCCAGCAGAGCGACAGGGGGCGGTGGCAATCAGCCCCAGCATTTT	CASRATGGGGNQPQHF
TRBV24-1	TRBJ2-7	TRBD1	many	TGTGCCACCAGTGATCGACCCGGGACAGGGGGCTACTACGAGCAGTACTTC	CATSDRPGTGGYYEQYF
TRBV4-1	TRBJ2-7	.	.	TGCGCCAGCAGCCTAATCGACGGTTACGAGCAGTACTTC	CASSLIDGYEQYF
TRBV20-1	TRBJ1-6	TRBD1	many	TGCAGTGCCAAAGGGGGGACAGGGGATTCACCCCTCCACTTT	CSAKGGTGDSPLHF
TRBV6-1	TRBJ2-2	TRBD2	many	TGTGCCAGCAGAGGAGGGACTAGCGGAGGGACCGGGGAGCTGTTTTTT	CASRGGTSGGTGELFF
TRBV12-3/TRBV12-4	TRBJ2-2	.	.	TGTGCCAGCAGTCTACCTTATGGCGTGAACACCGGGGAGCTGTTTTTT	CASSLPYGVNTGELFF
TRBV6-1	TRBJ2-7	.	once	TGTGCCAGCAGCCCCAACGGGGTCCACGAGCAGTACTTC	CASSPNGVHEQYF
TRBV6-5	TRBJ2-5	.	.	TGTGCCAGCAGTTACCAAGAGACCACAGGGCAAGAGACCCAGTACTTC	CASSYQETTGQETQYF
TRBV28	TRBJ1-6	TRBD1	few	TGTGCCAGCAGTCCTGCCGACAGGGCGCCCCTCCACTTT	CASSPADRAPLHF
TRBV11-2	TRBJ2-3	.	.	TGTGCCAGCAGCTTAGATCTGGGGACAGATACGCAGTATTTT	CASSLDLGTDTQYF
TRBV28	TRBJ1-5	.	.	TGTGCCAGCAGTTTAACAGGGACCATAGGCAATCAGCCCCAGCATTTT	CASSLTGTIGNQPQHF
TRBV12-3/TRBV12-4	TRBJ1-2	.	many	TGTGCCAGCAGCCCCACTACCGCGACAGGACCTAACTATGGCTACACCTTC	CASSPTTATGPNYGYTF
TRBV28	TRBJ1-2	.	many	TGTGCCAGCAGTCCGAACCACAACTATGGCTACACCTTC	CASSPNHNYGYTF
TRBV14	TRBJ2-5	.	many	TGTGCCAGCAGCCAAGACGCGGGACTGGGGGAGACCCAGTACTTC	CASSQDAGLGETQYF
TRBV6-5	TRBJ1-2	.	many	TGTGCCAGCAGTTACTCAAATAACTATGGCTACACCTTC	CASSYSNNYGYTF
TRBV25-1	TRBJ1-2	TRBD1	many	TGTGCCAGCAGTACGATGGGTGACAGGGCCTATGGCTACACCTTC	CASSTMGDRAYGYTF
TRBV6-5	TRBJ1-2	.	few	TGTGCCAGCAGTTATTACGCCCTGGGGGGCTACACCTTC	CASSYYALGGYTF
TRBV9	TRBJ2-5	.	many	TGTGCCAGCAGCGCCGGGAGCCCGATTCAGACCCAGTACTTC	CASSAGSPIQTQYF
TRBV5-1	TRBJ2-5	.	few	TGCGCCAGCAGCTTCGTGGACAGCCAAGAGACCCAGTACTTC	CASSFVDSQETQYF
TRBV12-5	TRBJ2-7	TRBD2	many	TGTGCTAGTGGTTTGGACGGACTAGCGGGGTCTCCAGGCTACGAGCAGTACTTC	CASGLDGLAGSPGYEQYF
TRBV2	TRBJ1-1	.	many	TGTGCCAGCAGAGACGGGATGAACACTGAAGCTTTCTTT	CASRDGMNTEAFF